This T cell receptor beta chain was found in a study of OX40 agonist ivuxolimab in advanced cancers. Looking at the study overall: Patients treated during dose escalation were battling hepatocellular carcinoma, melanoma, renal cell or head and neck cancer. In three patients, partial responses were observed, one with hepatocellular carcinoma and two with cutaneous melanoma. Whole-study results and caveats: In the 0.1-3.0 mg/kg groups, partial responders showed among the lowest expansion.

The CDR3 is 17 residues long. Germline V gene sequence: CDR1 SGHTA, CDR2 FQGNSA. V lost 1 base and J 6 bases, leaving 21 bases between the germline ends. Produced via immunoSEQ multiplex PCR; TCRdb's table is partial and in-frame only. Of approximately 58,000 clones listed, about 81% were seen once; the top ten hold more than 10%. Remarks on this clone: Its specificity is not known.

The chain couples TRBV7-2 to TRBJ1-2; tentatively, D is TRBD1 (6 bases). The material sequenced was CD4+ or CD8+ T cells sorted from blood, taken in a trial of the OX40 agonist ivuxolimab. The TCR originated in an adult with an advanced solid tumor such as melanoma, head and neck, liver or kidney cancer. The CDR3 region has the DNA TGTGCCAGCAGCTTAGTGTTGGGGACACCTTCTGGTAATGGCTACACCTTC. Protein sequence: CASSLVLGTPSGNGYTF.